This is a list of T cell receptor beta chains from one sample in a study of PD-L1 blockade in urothelial cancer. Profiling relied on immunoSEQ multiplex PCR, and the TCRdb table lists in-frame clones only, not all of them. The repertoire holds approximately 50,000 clones, with roughly 85% as singletons. The material was PBMCs, obtained around atezolizumab (anti-PD-L1) treatment. The receptors come from a man between 60 and 75 years old with urothelial cancer. Both conserved end residues are part of each CDR3. Each record gives: J gene, D gene, V gene, clone size, CDR3 DNA, CDR3 protein. The D gene is left open where the match is weak. Expanded clones are given a class, and other clones once, few, many or no size at all.

J: TRBJ2-7; D: TRBD2; V: TRBV4-2; size: NA; DNA: TGTGCCAGCAGCCAAGGGGACCGGACTGGGACTAGCGGGGTTAGCGAGCAGTACTTC; CDR3: CASSQGDRTGTSGVSEQYF
J: TRBJ2-6; D: NA; V: TRBV6-1; size: NA; DNA: TGTGCCAGCAGTGAAGCTTCGGGCAGGGCGGGGGCCAACGTCCTGACTTTC; CDR3: CASSEASGRAGANVLTF
J: TRBJ1-1; D: TRBD1; V: TRBV11-3; size: NA; DNA: TGTGCCAGCAGCTTAAGGTCTCAGCCAGGGGGCACTGAAGCTTTCTTT; CDR3: CASSLRSQPGGTEAFF
J: TRBJ1-2; D: NA; V: TRBV30; size: few; DNA: TGTGCCTGGAGTTGGCAGACTGTGAATTCTAACTATGGCTACACCTTC; CDR3: CAWSWQTVNSNYGYTF
J: TRBJ1-4; D: TRBD1; V: TRBV28; size: few; DNA: TGTGCCAGCACGGGACAGCCAAATGAAAAACTGTTTTTT; CDR3: CASTGQPNEKLFF
J: TRBJ1-1; D: NA; V: TRBV4-2; size: NA; DNA: TGTGCCAGCAGCCAAGATCGCCCAGGCGACACTGAAGCTTTCTTT; CDR3: CASSQDRPGDTEAFF
J: TRBJ1-6; D: NA; V: TRBV6-1; size: NA; DNA: TGTGCCAGCAGGGACCGGGATTATAATTCACCCCTCCACTTT; CDR3: CASRDRDYNSPLHF
J: TRBJ1-5; D: NA; V: TRBV2; size: NA; DNA: TGTGCCAGCAGTCCGACAGGTTTTAGCAATCAGCCCCAGCATTTT; CDR3: CASSPTGFSNQPQHF
J: TRBJ1-2; D: TRBD1; V: TRBV7-2; size: NA; DNA: TGTGCCAGCAGCTTGGGACAGGGCTATGGCTACACCTTC; CDR3: CASSLGQGYGYTF
J: TRBJ2-3; D: NA; V: TRBV7-6; size: NA; DNA: TGTGCCAGCAGCTTCCAAGGCGGACAAAACACAGATACGCAGTATTTT; CDR3: CASSFQGGQNTDTQYF
J: TRBJ2-3; D: NA; V: TRBV12-5; size: NA; DNA: TGTGCTAGTGGTTTGAATAACTTACTAACAGATACGCAGTATTTT; CDR3: CASGLNNLLTDTQYF
J: TRBJ2-3; D: TRBD2; V: TRBV6-1; size: NA; DNA: TGTGCCAGCAGTGGGACTAGCGGGAGATCAGATACGCAGTATTTT; CDR3: CASSGTSGRSDTQYF
J: TRBJ2-2; D: TRBD1; V: TRBV19; size: NA; DNA: TGTGCCAGTACCTACACCGGGACAGGAGGGGGGGAGCTGTTTTTT; CDR3: CASTYTGTGGGELFF